Listed below are T cell receptor beta chains from one sample, sequenced in a study of CD8 T cells in Susac syndrome. TCRdb redid the calling of the immunoSEQ multiplex PCR reads with MiXCR, one entry per CDR3 protein. The table records 150,000 to 200,000 distinct CDR3 sequences, over 85% of them present only once. Input material: CD4+ T cells from PBMCs. The receptors derive from a human donor in good health. Each CDR3 is given with its conserved first and last residue. Fields, in order: J gene, CDR3 length, V gene, D gene, clone size, CDR3 DNA, CDR3 protein. The D gene is left open where the match is weak. The size field is filled for only some rows; it gives once, few, many or a size class.

j_gene: TRBJ1-6; len: 15; v_gene: TRBV25-1; d_gene: .; abundance: .; CDR3nt: TGTGCCAGCAGTGAATATAGACTTCAGAATTCACCCCTCCACTTT; CDR3aa: CASSEYRLQNSPLHF
j_gene: TRBJ2-2; len: 15; v_gene: TRBV9; d_gene: .; abundance: .; CDR3nt: TGTGCCAGCAGCGCCTATATGAGGAACACCGGGGAGCTGTTTTTT; CDR3aa: CASSAYMRNTGELFF
j_gene: TRBJ1-1; len: 13; v_gene: TRBV20-1; d_gene: .; abundance: .; CDR3nt: TGCAGTGCTAGAGATGCTGGGAACACTGAAGCTTTCTTT; CDR3aa: CSARDAGNTEAFF
j_gene: TRBJ2-1; len: 13; v_gene: TRBV5-4; d_gene: .; abundance: once; CDR3nt: TGTGCCAGCAGCGCGACAGCGAACAATGAGCAGTTCTTC; CDR3aa: CASSATANNEQFF
j_gene: TRBJ1-2; len: 12; v_gene: TRBV29-1; d_gene: .; abundance: .; CDR3nt: TGCAGCTTTTTACAGGGATCCTATGGCTACACCTTC; CDR3aa: CSFLQGSYGYTF
j_gene: TRBJ2-5; len: 15; v_gene: TRBV7-2; d_gene: TRBD1; abundance: .; CDR3nt: TGTGCCAGCAGCCAACCGACAGGGGGCCGGGAGACCCAGTACTTC; CDR3aa: CASSQPTGGRETQYF
j_gene: TRBJ2-1; len: 17; v_gene: TRBV5-1; d_gene: TRBD1; abundance: .; CDR3nt: TGCGCCAGCAGCTTGGGGGCAGGGGGCAACTCCTACAATGAGCAGTTCTTC; CDR3aa: CASSLGAGGNSYNEQFF
j_gene: TRBJ2-1; len: 14; v_gene: TRBV28; d_gene: .; abundance: .; CDR3nt: TGTGCCTGCGCTCCCGGGCACCTACAGGGTGAGCAGTTCTTC; CDR3aa: CACAPGHLQGEQFF
j_gene: TRBJ1-3; len: 14; v_gene: TRBV3-1; d_gene: .; abundance: .; CDR3nt: TGTGCCAGCAGCCAAGTCAACTCTGGAAACACCATATATTTT; CDR3aa: CASSQVNSGNTIYF
j_gene: TRBJ1-2; len: 14; v_gene: TRBV5-6; d_gene: TRBD1; abundance: few; CDR3nt: TGTGCCAGCAGCTTGGGACAGGGGGATTATGGCTACACCTTC; CDR3aa: CASSLGQGDYGYTF
j_gene: TRBJ2-5; len: 14; v_gene: TRBV15; d_gene: TRBD2; abundance: .; CDR3nt: TGTGCCACCAGCCACCTCGGGGGGCAAGAGACCCAGTACTTC; CDR3aa: CATSHLGGQETQYF
j_gene: TRBJ2-5; len: 14; v_gene: TRBV5-6; d_gene: TRBD1; abundance: .; CDR3nt: TGTGCCAGCAGCTCGTTACGACAGGGGGAGACCCAGTACTTC; CDR3aa: CASSSLRQGETQYF
j_gene: TRBJ1-6; len: 16; v_gene: TRBV12-3/TRBV12-4; d_gene: .; abundance: .; CDR3nt: TGTGCCAGCAGTTTATCGATTGAGGGGTGGAATTCACCCCTCCACTTT; CDR3aa: CASSLSIEGWNSPLHF
j_gene: TRBJ2-5; len: 14; v_gene: TRBV20-1; d_gene: .; abundance: .; CDR3nt: TGCAGTGCTAGAGACCCCCTGGGGCAAGAGACCCAGTACTTC; CDR3aa: CSARDPLGQETQYF
j_gene: TRBJ1-1; len: 12; v_gene: TRBV29-1; d_gene: .; abundance: once; CDR3nt: TGCAGCGTTGAAGGAGGGAACACTGAAGCTTTCTTT; CDR3aa: CSVEGGNTEAFF
j_gene: TRBJ1-2; len: 16; v_gene: TRBV12-3/TRBV12-4; d_gene: TRBD1; abundance: .; CDR3nt: TGTGCCAGCAGGCGGGGGGAGGGGGCCTTAGGGAGTGGCTACACCTTC; CDR3aa: CASRRGEGALGSGYTF
j_gene: TRBJ2-5; len: 15; v_gene: TRBV12-3/TRBV12-4; d_gene: .; abundance: .; CDR3nt: TGTGCCAGCAGCCGGGGTGGTGGCGGCCAAGAGACCCAGTACTTC; CDR3aa: CASSRGGGGQETQYF
j_gene: TRBJ2-3; len: 15; v_gene: TRBV7-8; d_gene: .; abundance: .; CDR3nt: TGTGCCAGCAGCTTAGGAAATGCGGGCACAGATACGCAGTATTTT; CDR3aa: CASSLGNAGTDTQYF
j_gene: TRBJ2-3; len: 17; v_gene: TRBV12-3/TRBV12-4; d_gene: .; abundance: .; CDR3nt: TGTGCCAGCAGTTTAGGTCTTACGGGACTTAACCCAGATACGCAGTATTTT; CDR3aa: CASSLGLTGLNPDTQYF
j_gene: TRBJ1-1; len: 11; v_gene: TRBV2; d_gene: .; abundance: .; CDR3nt: TGTGCCAGCAGTTACAGCACTGAAGCTTTCTTT; CDR3aa: CASSYSTEAFF
j_gene: TRBJ1-4; len: 14; v_gene: TRBV20-1; d_gene: .; abundance: .; CDR3nt: TGCAGTGCTAGTCCGGACGGATCTAATGAAAAACTGTTTTTT; CDR3aa: CSASPDGSNEKLFF
j_gene: TRBJ1-3; len: 16; v_gene: TRBV4-1; d_gene: .; abundance: .; CDR3nt: TGCGCCAGCAGCCAAGACCTGTTATTCTCTGGAAACACCATATATTTT; CDR3aa: CASSQDLLFSGNTIYF
j_gene: TRBJ1-4; len: 16; v_gene: TRBV5-1; d_gene: .; abundance: .; CDR3nt: TGCGCCAGCAGCCCGGTTCGGGCAGGGGTGGTTGAAAAACTGTTTTTT; CDR3aa: CASSPVRAGVVEKLFF
j_gene: TRBJ1-1; len: 14; v_gene: TRBV5-1; d_gene: .; abundance: .; CDR3nt: TGCGCCAGCACCTCGGACAGCGCTTTCACTGAAGCTTTCTTT; CDR3aa: CASTSDSAFTEAFF
j_gene: TRBJ2-3; len: 13; v_gene: TRBV20-1; d_gene: .; abundance: .; CDR3nt: TGCAGTGCTGTGGGACTTCTCACAGATACGCAGTATTTT; CDR3aa: CSAVGLLTDTQYF
j_gene: TRBJ2-5; len: 16; v_gene: TRBV6-1; d_gene: .; abundance: once; CDR3nt: TGTGCCAGCAGCCTCGGACTACGGGAGATGGGCGAGACCCAGTACTTC; CDR3aa: CASSLGLREMGETQYF
j_gene: TRBJ2-5; len: 14; v_gene: TRBV5-1; d_gene: .; abundance: .; CDR3nt: TGCGCCAGCGCATTAGGGGCCTTGGGAGAGACCCAGTACTTC; CDR3aa: CASALGALGETQYF
j_gene: TRBJ2-6; len: 18; v_gene: TRBV5-1; d_gene: TRBD1; abundance: once; CDR3nt: TGCGCCACCAGATACCTAGACAGGGCAGTCGGTGGGGCCAACGTCCTGACTTTC; CDR3aa: CATRYLDRAVGGANVLTF
j_gene: TRBJ2-4; len: 13; v_gene: TRBV29-1; d_gene: TRBD1; abundance: .; CDR3nt: TGCAGCGTTGGCTGGTCAGGGGGCGACATTCAGTACTTC; CDR3aa: CSVGWSGGDIQYF
j_gene: TRBJ1-2; len: 14; v_gene: TRBV20-1; d_gene: TRBD1; abundance: .; CDR3nt: TGCAGTGCTAGACCTAGACAGGGTTCCTATGGCTACACCTTC; CDR3aa: CSARPRQGSYGYTF
j_gene: TRBJ2-2; len: 14; v_gene: TRBV27; d_gene: TRBD1; abundance: .; CDR3nt: TGTGCCAGCAGTTGGGGCGACAGGGACGGGGAGCTGTTTTTT; CDR3aa: CASSWGDRDGELFF
j_gene: TRBJ2-7; len: 15; v_gene: TRBV21-1; d_gene: .; abundance: .; CDR3nt: TGTGCCAGCAGCAAAGAGGGGACAGGGACCTACGAGCAGTACTTC; CDR3aa: CASSKEGTGTYEQYF
j_gene: TRBJ1-2; len: 12; v_gene: TRBV19; d_gene: .; abundance: .; CDR3nt: TGTGCCAGTACGGACAAGGGCTATGGCTACACCTTC; CDR3aa: CASTDKGYGYTF
j_gene: TRBJ2-3; len: 13; v_gene: TRBV5-1; d_gene: .; abundance: .; CDR3nt: TGCGCCAGCGAGGACTATGGGGCAGATACGCAGTATTTT; CDR3aa: CASEDYGADTQYF
j_gene: TRBJ1-5; len: 13; v_gene: TRBV19; d_gene: .; abundance: .; CDR3nt: TGTGCCAGTAGTATACAGGCCAATCAGCCCCAGCATTTT; CDR3aa: CASSIQANQPQHF
j_gene: TRBJ2-1; len: 13; v_gene: TRBV5-1; d_gene: TRBD1; abundance: .; CDR3nt: TGCGCCAGCAGAACAGGGGTAGAGGATGAGCAGTTCTTC; CDR3aa: CASRTGVEDEQFF
j_gene: TRBJ2-3; len: 14; v_gene: TRBV20-1; d_gene: .; abundance: .; CDR3nt: TGCAGTGCTACCGGACCACCGGGCCAAGATACGCAGTATTTT; CDR3aa: CSATGPPGQDTQYF
j_gene: TRBJ2-7; len: 16; v_gene: TRBV23-1; d_gene: .; abundance: .; CDR3nt: TGCGCCAGCAGAAGATTCCAGGGATCTTGGGCCTACGAGCAGTACTTC; CDR3aa: CASRRFQGSWAYEQYF
j_gene: TRBJ1-2; len: 15; v_gene: TRBV18; d_gene: TRBD1; abundance: .; CDR3nt: TGTGCCAGCTCACCTTCAAGACAGGGCGAGAATGGCTACACCTTC; CDR3aa: CASSPSRQGENGYTF
j_gene: TRBJ2-7; len: 12; v_gene: TRBV5-4; d_gene: .; abundance: .; CDR3nt: TGTGCCAGCAGCTTGGATCGGACTGAGCAGTACTTC; CDR3aa: CASSLDRTEQYF
j_gene: TRBJ1-2; len: 12; v_gene: TRBV30; d_gene: TRBD1; abundance: .; CDR3nt: TGTGCCTGGACTCGGACAGGGTATGGCTACACCTTC; CDR3aa: CAWTRTGYGYTF
j_gene: TRBJ2-5; len: 14; v_gene: TRBV2; d_gene: TRBD2; abundance: .; CDR3nt: TGTGCCAGCAGTGAATTGGGTCTAGCGGCTGAGAAGTACTTC; CDR3aa: CASSELGLAAEKYF
j_gene: TRBJ1-5; len: 12; v_gene: TRBV12-3/TRBV12-4; d_gene: .; abundance: .; CDR3nt: TGTGCCAGCAGTTTTTCTTCTCAGCCCCAGCATTTT; CDR3aa: CASSFSSQPQHF
j_gene: TRBJ2-3; len: 15; v_gene: TRBV7-2; d_gene: .; abundance: .; CDR3nt: TGTGCCAGCAGCTTAGGGTGGGGGGGCTTGGATACGCAGTATTTT; CDR3aa: CASSLGWGGLDTQYF
j_gene: TRBJ2-2; len: 14; v_gene: TRBV6-6; d_gene: TRBD1; abundance: .; CDR3nt: TGTGCCAGCACGACAGGGGAGTTCACCGGGGAGCTGTTTTTT; CDR3aa: CASTTGEFTGELFF
j_gene: TRBJ1-2; len: 17; v_gene: TRBV27; d_gene: TRBD1; abundance: .; CDR3nt: TGTGCCAGCAGTACCTTAGGACAGGGGATGGAAGACTATGGCTACACCTTC; CDR3aa: CASSTLGQGMEDYGYTF
j_gene: TRBJ2-7; len: 13; v_gene: TRBV2; d_gene: .; abundance: few; CDR3nt: TGTGCCAGCATGATAGCAGAAAATTACGAGCAGTACTTC; CDR3aa: CASMIAENYEQYF
j_gene: TRBJ2-7; len: 15; v_gene: TRBV3-1; d_gene: TRBD1; abundance: .; CDR3nt: TGTGCCAGCAGCCCGCGGGACAGGGCCTCGGGGGAGCAGTACTTC; CDR3aa: CASSPRDRASGEQYF
j_gene: TRBJ1-5; len: 15; v_gene: TRBV5-4; d_gene: TRBD1; abundance: .; CDR3nt: TGTGCCAGCAGCTTCGGGACAGCAAGCAATCAGCCCCAGCATTTT; CDR3aa: CASSFGTASNQPQHF
j_gene: TRBJ1-5; len: 12; v_gene: TRBV9; d_gene: .; abundance: once; CDR3nt: TGTGCCAGCAGCGGCGCGGGTCAGCCCCAGCATTTT; CDR3aa: CASSGAGQPQHF
j_gene: TRBJ2-1; len: 15; v_gene: TRBV7-2; d_gene: TRBD2; abundance: .; CDR3nt: TGTGCCACCTTTAGCGGGGGCAACAGGTACAATGAGCAGTTCTTC; CDR3aa: CATFSGGNRYNEQFF
j_gene: TRBJ2-1; len: 14; v_gene: TRBV5-6; d_gene: .; abundance: .; CDR3nt: TGTGCCAGCAGCTTGGAACGGGACGCGGATGAGCAGTTCTTC; CDR3aa: CASSLERDADEQFF
j_gene: TRBJ2-3; len: 16; v_gene: TRBV5-6; d_gene: .; abundance: .; CDR3nt: TGTGCCAGCAGTTTCTTCAGGGGGGATAGCACAGATACGCAGTATTTT; CDR3aa: CASSFFRGDSTDTQYF
j_gene: TRBJ2-2; len: 17; v_gene: TRBV7-8; d_gene: TRBD2; abundance: .; CDR3nt: TGTGCCAGCAGCTTAGCGAGGCTAGCGGTAAACACCGGGGAGCTGTTTTTT; CDR3aa: CASSLARLAVNTGELFF
j_gene: TRBJ2-5; len: 14; v_gene: TRBV3-1; d_gene: .; abundance: .; CDR3nt: TGTGCCAGCAGCCACGACAGACGACGGCTGACCCAGTACTTC; CDR3aa: CASSHDRRRLTQYF
j_gene: TRBJ2-4; len: 14; v_gene: TRBV7-2; d_gene: TRBD2; abundance: .; CDR3nt: TGTGCCAGCAGCCGAACTAGCGGTGGTTACATTCAGTACTTC; CDR3aa: CASSRTSGGYIQYF
j_gene: TRBJ1-1; len: 14; v_gene: TRBV28; d_gene: .; abundance: .; CDR3nt: TGTGCCAGCAGTTTGGAGCTGGGACGGATTGAAACTTTCTTT; CDR3aa: CASSLELGRIETFF
j_gene: TRBJ1-1; len: 15; v_gene: TRBV11-2; d_gene: .; abundance: once; CDR3nt: TGTGCCAGCAGCCCACGGGCAGGTGGGAACACTGAAGCTTTCTTT; CDR3aa: CASSPRAGGNTEAFF